This TCR beta chain derives from a study of T cells of healthy individuals. This clonotype was observed a handful of times. TCRdb called the 5' RACE reads again in MiXCR, with one record for every CDR3 protein. The sample shows 63,000 or so distinct CDR3 sequences, around 15% of them seen only once. The CDR3 covers 14 residues. Between the trimmed V and J ends, which lost 7 bases and 0 bases, there was a span of 13 bases. The germline V gene has CDR1 SGHTA and CDR2 FQGNSA. V and J are TRBV7-2 and TRBJ2-7; D possibly corresponds to TRBD2 (5 bases). The sequence derives from a human donor in good health. The CDR3 nucleotides read TGTGCCAGCACCGGGGTCAGAGACTCCTACGAGCAGTACTTC. This codes for CASTGVRDSYEQYF.